This TCR beta chain was sequenced in a study of CD8+ T cells in alopecia areata (dated by TCRdb to the late 2010s). About the full investigation: High-throughput TCRbeta sequencing was used to examine T cell clonal expansion in alopecia areata in both the C3H/HeJ mouse model and human patients. On the human side, TCRbeta sequencing was run on scalp tissue and on sorted CD4+ and CD8+ peripheral blood T cells from healthy controls and from alopecia areata patients with either patchy or totalis/universalis disease. Scalp clonality was compared among normal scalp (n=4), patchy alopecia areata scalp (n=8), and alopecia totalis/universalis scalp (n=8). RNA was extracted with the PAXgene miRNA kit for fixed scalp, the miRNeasy kit for PBMCs, and the RNeasy kit for mouse skin. Amplification of TCRbeta CDR3 regions was done by immunoSEQ multiplex PCR using 35 Vbeta forward primers and 13 Jbeta reverse primers. Findings and caveats that apply to the study as a whole: Resident alphabeta T cells in normal human skin are also sequenced, complicating scalp TCR repertoire analysis, unlike mouse skin dominated by gammadelta T cells. Higher clonality and more expanded CD8+ clones were observed in lesional scalp than in normal scalp, particularly in alopecia totalis/universalis, a finding suggestive of antigenic drive. Shared TCR sequences between patients were less evident than in mice, which may be partly attributable to HLA diversity in the patient population.

As to this clone: The clone's antigen remains unknown. The input lacks base qualities; no much larger clone sits a single base away.

Peripheral blood and lesional scalp punch biopsies were obtained from patients with alopecia areata. After PBMCs were isolated by density centrifugation and stained for CD3, CD4 and CD8, a FACSAria was used to sort CD4+ and CD8+ T cells. Alopecia areata patients who were not treated were recruited through a multicenter biomarker study. Blood CD8+ T cells from 4 to 6 biomarker-study patients were further sorted into NKG2D-low and NKG2D-high fractions. Library construction relied on the immunoSEQ multiplex PCR assay. RNA was extracted from all samples and reverse transcribed into cDNA, which served as template for TCR sequencing. First-strand cDNA was synthesized using SuperScript III with a 2:1 mix of oligo-dT and random hexamers. A synthetic immune receptor repertoire was used to gauge amplification bias, and whatever bias remained was removed computationally. In the authors' own workflow: Raw reads were preprocessed to remove errors, and CDR3 was defined by IMGT conventions from the conserved cysteine to phenylalanine. Clonality was computed by normalizing Shannon entropy by log2 of the number of productive unique TCRs and subtracting the result from 1. Scalp TCRbeta sequences were cross-referenced with sorted blood CD4 and CD8 repertoires so that the CD4 or CD8 identity of scalp clones could be inferred. TCRdb mirrors the immuneACCESS table, restricted to in-frame sequences. Some clones are absent from its copies; in checked studies, under half trace to an unresolved V gene, and the reason for the others is unknown. For V, J and clone size, that table is used; D and trimming come from the DNA. For this sample the table gives some 120,000 clones, of which about 50% were detected only once. Roughly 10% of the sample comes from the top ten.

The CDR1 and CDR2 encoded by the germline V gene (reference sequence) are DFQATT and SNEGSKA. V was cut back by 4 bases and J by 7 bases, leaving a gap of 10 bases between them. The CDR3 covers 11 residues, taking in both the cysteine and the phenylalanine. Kept here is only the CDR3 DNA, which spans 33 bases and is read in frame from base 1. This TCR came from a human donor with alopecia areata. Sequencing was carried out using NKG2D-low CD8+ T cells sorted from blood. The cell subset or site label for this specimen denotes: sorted CD8+ NKG2D-low blood T cells. The chain joins TRBV20-1 to TRBJ1-2; the D gene cannot be named for sure. The sequence in DNA is TGCAGTGCTAACGTGGCTGGTGGCTACACCTTC. Its translation reads: CSANVAGGYTF.